The 18 T cell receptor beta chains reported below all come from one sample, sequenced in a study of cytomegalovirus exposure and HLA in healthy donors. Primers: 60 Vbeta forward and 13 Jbeta reverse. Sequencing used immunoSEQ multiplex PCR; TCRdb keeps in-frame clones, though not all of them. The profile shows under 300,000 clones, roughly two thirds of them singletons. Sample: PBMCs. These receptor sequences come from a female donor in good health and CMV-seronegative.

CDR3: CASSSQGLGISTGELFF. The CDR3 region has the DNA TGTGCCAGTAGTAGCCAGGGACTAGGTATAAGCACCGGGGAGCTGTTTTTT. The J gene is TRBJ2-2, the V gene TRBV19; 8 nucleotides match TRBD2. The CDR3 has 17 residues. V gave up 4 bases and J gave up 4 bases; unmatched junction bases: 11. Germline CDR1 is LNHDA and CDR2 is SQIVND (reference sequence).

The chain recombines TRBV30 with TRBJ2-1; no reliable D call. Germline V lookup: CDR1 GTSNPN, CDR2 SVGIG (reference sequence). V shed 4 bases and J shed 9 bases, with 19 bases lying between them. This CDR3 is 14 amino acids long. DNA of the CDR3: TGTGCCTGGACCCGGTTTAGCTACCTACCTGAGCAGTTCTTC. Translated: CAWTRFSYLPEQFF.

This clone was seen a single time. The rearrangement uses TRBV6-1 and TRBJ2-1; TRBD2 matches 8 bases. CDR3 length: 17 amino acids. CDR1 MNHNS and CDR2 SASEGT come from the germline V gene. The ends lost 2 bases at V and 2 bases at J; junction bases unmatched: 8. This chain's CDR3 is CASSETLAGITYNEQFF. CDR3 in DNA: TGTGCCAGCAGTGAAACTTTAGCGGGAATCACCTACAATGAGCAGTTCTTC.

The chain joins TRBV2 to TRBJ1-1; 8 nucleotides agree with TRBD1. This CDR3 has 16 residues. CDR1 is SNHLY, CDR2 FYNNEI, per germline. Trimming cost V 8 bases and J 4 bases; bases outside gene matches: 15. This CDR3 reads CASWSGQAMGRTEAFF. The DNA for the CDR3 is TGTGCCAGCTGGTCGGGACAGGCTATGGGGCGCACTGAAGCTTTCTTT.

The chain employs TRBV11-1 and TRBJ2-2; 9 nucleotides line up with TRBD1. The CDR3 is made up of 16 amino acids. CDR1 is SGHAT, CDR2 FQDESV, per germline (reference sequence). J was trimmed by 3 bases and V by 5 bases; bases with no gene match: 7. The CDR3, as DNA: TGTGCCAGCAGCGCCGGGACAGGGCGTTACACCGGGGAGCTGTTTTTT. It specifies CASSAGTGRYTGELFF.

The chain links TRBV2 to TRBJ1-1, with TRBD1 matching 7 bases. The CDR3 loop spans 13 amino acids. The junction had 4 bases not matched to a gene; V was cut back by 8 bases and J by 1 base. Germline V lookup: CDR1 SNHLY, CDR2 FYNNEI. The CDR3 DNA sequence: TGTGCCAGCTTACAGGGGCGGAACACTGAAGCTTTCTTT. Encoded protein: CASLQGRNTEAFF. Supplemented by reference TRBV2 and TRBJ1-1, the full variable domain reads EPEVTQTPSHQVTQMGQEVILRCVPISNHLYFYWYRQILGQKVEFLVSFYNNEISEKSEIFDDQFSVERPDGSNFTLKIRSTKLEDSAMYFCASLQGRNTEAFFGQGTRLTVV.

V is TRBV27 and J is TRBJ2-1; possibly TRBD2 for D (5 bases). The ends were cut back, 3 bases at V and 7 bases at J, with 10 bases in the middle. This CDR3 comprises 13 residues. Germline-derived CDR1 and CDR2 are MNHEY and SMNVEV (reference sequence). CDR3 nucleotide sequence: TGTGCCAGCAGTTTCGGGATAGCGAATGAGCAGTTCTTC. It is translated as CASSFGIANEQFF.

V usage is TRBV6-1 and J usage is TRBJ1-1; D not certain. The germline V and J ends were trimmed by 2 bases and 7 bases, with 8 bases remaining between them. This CDR3 has 12 residues. The germline V gene encodes CDR1 MNHNS and CDR2 SASEGT. The CDR3 here is CASSEIRLEAFF. The CDR3 DNA follows: TGTGCCAGCAGTGAAATCAGGCTTGAAGCTTTCTTT.

V usage is TRBV27 and J usage is TRBJ2-5, with D unclear. The J call is in doubt because the DNA end fits TRBJ2-7 better. Looked up from germline, CDR1 is MNHEY and CDR2 is SMNVEV (reference sequence). This CDR3 has 12 amino acids. The CDR3 region is CASSSSNYEQYF. CDR3 sequence (DNA): TGTGCCAGCAGTTCCTCCAACTACGAGCAGTACTTC.

This clone turned up a few times. The gene calls are TRBV6-1 and TRBJ2-2; TRBD1 agrees at 7 bases. CDR3 size: 14 residues. With 0 bases clipped from V and 6 bases from J, the junction kept 1 base outside the gene matches. CDR1 and CDR2 from the germline V gene are MNHNS and SASEGT. The CDR3 sequence: CASSEAGGSGELFF. CDR3 DNA sequence: TGTGCCAGCAGTGAAGCAGGGGGCTCCGGGGAGCTGTTTTTT.

The V call is TRBV10-3, the J call TRBJ2-7; a weak D match, TRBD1 (5 bases). Germline lookup yields CDR1 ENHRY and CDR2 SYGVKD. Trimming removed 0 bases from V and 2 bases from J, with 11 bases in between. This CDR3 comprises 15 residues. CDR3 sequence (DNA): TGTGCCATCAGTGAGTCAAGGGGTCCACCCTACGAGCAGTACTTC. It translates to CAISESRGPPYEQYF.

This clone was counted a few times. The rearrangement links TRBV2 to TRBJ2-7; a possible D gene is TRBD2 (6 bases). From germline, CDR1 is SNHLY and CDR2 FYNNEI. The CDR3 covers 14 residues. The V and J ends lost 1 base and 0 bases respectively, with 7 bases between them. Here the CDR3 DNA reads TGTGCCAGCAGTGAAGGGCGGGGCTCCTACGAGCAGTACTTC. Its translation is CASSEGRGSYEQYF.

Details on this clone: An end of the junction does not agree with germline; a read error may underlie this. The V call is TRBV11-2, the J call TRBJ1-3, with 7 bases identical to TRBD1. This CDR3 spans 15 amino acids. The germline gives CDR1 SGHAT, CDR2 FQNNGV. CDR3 protein: CASSVDRVVGNTIYF. The CDR3 nucleotides read TGTGCCAGCAGCGTAGACAGGGTGGTCGGAAACACCATATATTTT.

The rearrangement uses TRBV28 and TRBJ1-4; TRBD1 aligns across 7 bases. The CDR3 extends over 20 amino acids. CDR1 and CDR2 from the germline V gene are MDHEN and SYDVKM. V lost 6 bases to trimming and J lost 5 bases; unmatched junction nucleotides: 24. In nucleotides, the CDR3 is TGTGCCAGCAGCTCTCGACAGGGTTCGGGAGGGAGGGTCGGAAATGAAAAACTGTTTTTT. This gives the protein CASSSRQGSGGRVGNEKLFF.

The rearrangement uses TRBV11-3 and TRBJ2-7; D is perhaps TRBD2 (5 bases). The germline CDR1 and CDR2 sequences are SGHNT and YENEEA. Trimming stripped 2 bases from V and 5 bases from J, with 16 bases between. The CDR3 spans 15 residues. CDR3 region: CASSLSRTGYNEQYF. The CDR3 DNA reads as TGTGCCAGCAGCTTAAGTAGGACGGGGTACAACGAGCAGTACTTC.

This clone was counted only a few times. The chain carries TRBV7-6 and TRBJ1-3; 8 nucleotides match TRBD1. V lost 1 base, J lost 1 base, and 9 bases stayed unmatched. Germline lookup yields CDR1 SGHVS and CDR2 FNYEAQ. CDR3 length: 18 residues. The CDR3 nucleotides read TGTGCCAGCAGCTTAGATTTATGGCAGGGGGCGTCTGGAAACACCATATATTTT. Encoded protein: CASSLDLWQGASGNTIYF. Full variable domain (outside the CDR3, taken from reference TRBV7-6 and TRBJ1-3): GAGVSQSPRYKVTKRGQDVALRCDPISGHVSLYWYRQALGQGPEFLTYFNYEAQQDKSGLPNDRFSAERPEGSISTLTIQRTEQRDSAMYRCASSLDLWQGASGNTIYFGEGSWLTVV.

The rearrangement links TRBV14 to TRBJ2-7; TRBD1 aligns across 7 bases. CDR1 and CDR2 (germline): SGHDN, FVKESK. CDR3 length: 14 residues. The V gene end was trimmed by 4 bases and the J gene end by 5 bases; junction bases not matched to a gene: 8. The chain's CDR3 is CASSPRTGRHEQYF. CDR3 nucleotides: TGTGCCAGCAGCCCCCGGACAGGTCGACACGAGCAGTACTTC.

On this clone: At one end the junction does not follow the germline gene, possibly because of a read error. The rearrangement links TRBV6-1 to TRBJ2-7, with a weak D call TRBD2 (6 bases). Germline assignment: CDR1 MNHNS and CDR2 SASEGT. This CDR3 has 14 residues. The CDR3 loop is CASSPLAFSYEQHF. The CDR3 DNA is TGTGCCAGCAGTCCTCTAGCGTTCTCCTACGAGCAGCACTTC.